Following are 24 T cell receptor beta chains from one sample sequenced in a study of blood T cell repertoires in COVID-19. Measured with immunoSEQ multiplex PCR; TCRdb has only the in-frame clones, and not every one. The sample contains 55,000 to 70,000 clones, around 90% of which appear only once. Input material: peripheral blood. The receptors derive from a woman aged 50 to 60 with COVID-19, enrolled during active disease.

There are a few counts of this clone. This chain uses TRBV29-1 with TRBJ2-4, with 7 bases fitting TRBD1. Germline V gene sequence: CDR1 SQVTM, CDR2 ANQGSEA. The CDR3 runs 13 residues. The J segment lost 0 bases and the V segment lost 6 bases, leaving 2 bases of the junction unmatched. CDR3 DNA sequence: TGCAGCGTCCGACAGGGAGCCAAAAACATTCAGTACTTC. Its protein product is CSVRQGAKNIQYF.

The J gene is TRBJ2-2, the V gene TRBV19, with 7 bases lining up with TRBD2. Germline assignment: CDR1 LNHDA and CDR2 SQIVND (reference sequence). The junction had 10 bases not matched to a gene; V was cut back by 5 bases and J by 1 base. CDR3 length equals 17 residues. In DNA form, the CDR3 reads TGTGCCAGTAGTTCCTGGGGAGGGGATGGGAACACCGGGGAGCTGTTTTTT. Its protein product is CASSSWGGDGNTGELFF.

This chain joins TRBV30 and TRBJ1-3; no clear D. Germline CDR1 and CDR2: GTSNPN and SVGIG (reference sequence). CDR3 length: 20 residues. Deletions cut 2 bases from V and 0 bases from J, with 26 bases between. CDR3 sequence reads: CAWSSSQTGGWRSSGNTIYF. The CDR3 DNA follows: TGTGCCTGGAGTTCATCTCAGACGGGAGGATGGAGATCCTCTGGAAACACCATATATTTT.

The chain recombines TRBV7-2 with TRBJ1-4; a possible D gene is TRBD1 (5 bases). The CDR3 spans 15 residues. With 1 base removed from V and 7 bases from J, the gap between germline ends came to 13 bases. Germline CDR1 and CDR2: SGHTA and FQGNSA. The DNA for the CDR3 is TGTGCCAGCAGCTTAGATTCAGGGATTGGTGAAAAACTGTTTTTT. It specifies CASSLDSGIGEKLFF. Looking up the rest from reference TRBV7-2 and TRBJ1-4 gives the full variable domain: GAGVSQSPSNKVTEKGKDVELRCDPISGHTALYWYRQSLGQGLEFLIYFQGNSAPDKSGLPSDRFSAERTGGSVSTLTIQRTQQEDSAVYLCASSLDSGIGEKLFFGSGTQLSVL.

In its sample, this clone was seen a few times. The V gene is TRBV3-1 (or the pseudogene TRBV3-2), the J gene TRBJ2-7; 12 nucleotides line up with TRBD1. V shed 6 bases and J 6 bases; nucleotides not matched to a gene: 3. The CDR3 loop spans 13 amino acids. Germline values: CDR1 LGHDT, CDR2 YNNKEL (reference sequence). The CDR3 coding sequence is TGTGCCAGCAGGGGACAGGGGGCGGGCGAGCAGTACTTC. Its protein product is CASRGQGAGEQYF.

This clone has a handful of counts. The rearrangement links TRBV6-2 or TRBV6-3 to TRBJ2-7; a possible D gene is TRBD1 (6 bases). The CDR3 covers 15 residues. Per germline, CDR1 MNHEY and CDR2 SVGEGT. The V end was cut by 5 bases, the J end by 7 bases, with 21 bases between. This chain's CDR3 is CASSPRGIRLGEQYF. CDR3 DNA sequence: TGTGCCAGCAGTCCCAGGGGAATCCGTCTGGGGGAGCAGTACTTC.

This clone appeared a single time. This sequence joins TRBV4-1 and TRBJ1-3; D might be TRBD1 (5 bases). The V gene's germline CDR1 is MGHRA and CDR2 YSYEKL. This CDR3 comprises 16 residues. V was shortened by 4 bases and J by 0 bases, with 13 bases between the two germline ends. The CDR3 loop reads CASSRSTANSGNTIYF. CDR3 nucleotides: TGCGCCAGCAGCCGATCGACAGCTAACTCTGGAAACACCATATATTTT.

The chain uses TRBV7-3 and TRBJ2-5, with TRBD1 matching 7 bases. V was clipped by 4 bases and J by 5 bases; unmatched bases: 10. Germline V gives CDR1 SGHTA, CDR2 FQGTGA. The CDR3 consists of 15 residues. CDR3 coding DNA: TGTGCCAGCAGCTCGACCGACAGGGCTGGGGAGACCCAGTACTTC. Protein: CASSSTDRAGETQYF.

This chain links TRBV29-1 with TRBJ2-1; 8 bases line up with TRBD2. Germline CDR1 and CDR2: SQVTM and ANQGSEA. The CDR3 sequence is 15 residues long. The V segment lost 3 bases and the J segment 8 bases; nucleotides outside the gene matches: 12. CDR3 DNA sequence: TGCAGCGTTGACCCAACTAGCGGAGAAAGCTATGAGCAGTTCTTC. Protein sequence: CSVDPTSGESYEQFF.

The rearrangement uses TRBV9 and TRBJ2-1; 11 nucleotides match TRBD2. Germline CDR1 is SGDLS and CDR2 is YYNGEE. The CDR3 is 17 amino acids. V was pared by 3 bases and J by 9 bases, with 14 bases of the junction left unmatched. CDR3 bases: TGTGCCAGCAGCGAAAGGTCACTAGCGGGAGTCAAGGGTGAGCAGTTCTTC. This gives the protein CASSERSLAGVKGEQFF.

The J gene is TRBJ2-1, the V gene TRBV7-8; D is perhaps TRBD2 (6 bases). Between the trimmed V and J ends, which lost 4 bases and 6 bases, there was a span of 19 bases. Germline V gives CDR1 SGHVS, CDR2 FQNEAQ. The CDR3 extends over 16 amino acids. The DNA for the CDR3 is TGTGCCAGCAGCTCCACTTGGGGGGAGGTCTTCAATGAGCAGTTCTTC. Its protein product is CASSSTWGEVFNEQFF.

The chain combines TRBV5-4 with TRBJ2-1; TRBD2 matches 11 bases. Trimming removed 5 bases from V and 4 bases from J; junction bases left unmatched: 5. Germline loops: CDR1 SGHNT, CDR2 YYREEE (reference sequence). This CDR3 has 15 residues. The CDR3 loop is CASRSTSGSYNEQFF. The CDR3 nucleotides read TGTGCCAGCAGGTCAACTAGCGGGAGTTACAATGAGCAGTTCTTC.

The V call is TRBV12-3 or TRBV12-4, the J call TRBJ2-5, with D perhaps TRBD2 (5 bases). The CDR3 runs to 12 residues. Trimming pared 5 bases from V and 9 bases from J, leaving 13 bases between. CDR3 in DNA: TGTGCCAGCAGTACCGACTGGACTTCCCAGTACTTC. Its translation is CASSTDWTSQYF.

The chain combines TRBV7-2 with TRBJ2-7, with D possibly being TRBD2 (5 bases). The CDR3 loop spans 12 amino acids. V lost 6 bases and J 1 base, leaving 7 bases between the germline ends. The germline V gene has CDR1 SGHTA and CDR2 FQGNSA. In DNA, the CDR3 is TGTGCCAGCAGGGGGAGATCCTACGAGCAGTACTTC. It specifies CASRGRSYEQYF.

This chain joins TRBV14 and TRBJ2-1, with TRBD2 identical over 7 bases. Germline CDR1 is SGHDN and CDR2 is FVKESK. This CDR3 has 18 residues. The junction had 10 bases not matched to a gene; V was cut back by 2 bases and J by 0 bases. CDR3 region: CASSQRALARSSYNEQFF. As DNA, the CDR3 is TGTGCCAGCAGCCAACGGGCACTAGCGAGGAGCTCCTACAATGAGCAGTTCTTC.

The chain uses TRBV7-2 and TRBJ1-2; D is perhaps TRBD1 (5 bases). CDR3 length equals 15 residues. V was cut by 2 bases and J by 3 bases, with 13 bases left in between. Germline values: CDR1 SGHTA, CDR2 FQGNSA. CDR3 nucleotide sequence: TGTGCCAGCAGCTTAATCCCGCGGGGGGACTATGGCTACACCTTC. Protein: CASSLIPRGDYGYTF.

This clone was detected a few times. V gene TRBV7-8 combines with J gene TRBJ1-2, with 10 bases fitting TRBD1. J gave up 4 bases and V 8 bases, and 7 bases lay outside the gene matches. The CDR3 has 14 residues. Germline lookup yields CDR1 SGHVS and CDR2 FQNEAQ. Written as DNA, the CDR3 is TGTGCCAGCGCACCGGGACAGGGGTCCTATGGCTACACCTTC. Translated: CASAPGQGSYGYTF. Complete variable domain (other parts from reference TRBV7-8 and TRBJ1-2): GAGVSQSPRYKVAKRGQDVALRCDPISGHVSLFWYQQALGQGPEFLTYFQNEAQLDKSGLPSDRFFAERPEGSVSTLKIQRTQQEDSAVYLCASAPGQGSYGYTFGSGTRLTVV.

Notes on this clone: Germline and junction disagree at one end, which may indicate a read error. The rearrangement links TRBV5-4 to TRBJ2-1; 13 bases are shared with TRBD2. The CDR3 spans 18 residues. Germline V gene data show CDR1 as SGHNT and CDR2 as YYREEE (reference sequence). The CDR3 loop reads CASSSRTSGSYGYSEQFF. The CDR3 coding sequence is TGTGCCAGCAGCTCCCGGACTAGCGGGAGTTATGGATACAGTGAGCAGTTCTTC.

The chain combines TRBV7-3 with TRBJ2-5; D not resolved. Between the trimmed V and J ends, which lost 0 bases and 7 bases, there was a span of 9 bases. CDR3 size: 13 residues. Germline V CDR1 and CDR2: SGHTA, FQGTGA. CDR3 residues: CASSLTLPGTQYF. CDR3 bases: TGTGCCAGCAGCTTAACCCTCCCGGGGACCCAGTACTTC.

The CDR3 bases are TGTGCCAGCAGTGAACAGGGTCAGCCCCAGCATTTT. This encodes CASSEQGQPQHF. V and J are TRBV6-1 and TRBJ1-5; the D gene is possibly TRBD1 (5 bases). The V end was cut by 2 bases, the J end by 6 bases, with 5 bases between. The CDR3 totals 12 residues. Germline CDR1 MNHNS, CDR2 SASEGT.

This clone is a singleton in its sample. The V gene is TRBV30, the J gene TRBJ2-1; 8 nucleotides match TRBD1. The V gene end was trimmed by 0 bases and the J gene end by 6 bases; junction bases not matched to a gene: 1. This CDR3 has 13 amino acids. Germline loops: CDR1 GTSNPN, CDR2 SVGIG (reference sequence). The CDR3 protein is CAWSVGQVNEQFF. CDR3 DNA sequence: TGTGCCTGGAGTGTGGGACAGGTCAATGAGCAGTTCTTC.

The chain combines TRBV5-1 with TRBJ2-7, with 7 bases identical to TRBD1. V trimming: 7 bases; J trimming: 5 bases; junction bases outside the gene matches: 12. This CDR3 has 14 amino acids. Looked up from germline, CDR1 is SGHRS and CDR2 is YFSETQ. The CDR3 loop is CASGLDRDAHEQYF. The CDR3 nucleotides read TGCGCCAGCGGACTCGACAGGGACGCCCACGAGCAGTACTTC.

The genes are TRBV7-2 and TRBJ2-1; 7 nucleotides line up with TRBD1. CDR3 length: 18 amino acids. Germline CDR1 SGHTA, CDR2 FQGNSA. The junction had 14 bases not matched to a gene; V was cut back by 6 bases and J by 0 bases. CDR3 protein: CASSFQHRGPSSYNEQFF. In DNA form, the CDR3 reads TGTGCCAGCAGTTTTCAACACAGGGGCCCTAGCTCCTACAATGAGCAGTTCTTC. The whole variable domain, filled in from reference TRBV7-2 and TRBJ2-1, reads GAGVSQSPSNKVTEKGKDVELRCDPISGHTALYWYRQSLGQGLEFLIYFQGNSAPDKSGLPSDRFSAERTGGSVSTLTIQRTQQEDSAVYLCASSFQHRGPSSYNEQFFGPGTRLTVL.

The chain couples TRBV28 to TRBJ2-7; possibly TRBD1 for D (6 bases). V lost 8 bases to trimming and J lost 3 bases, with 14 bases between them. Germline-derived CDR1 and CDR2 are MDHEN and SYDVKM. The length of the CDR3 is 13 residues. The CDR3, as DNA: TGTGCCAGCGCCACACAGGGCGACTACGAGCAGTACTTC. Translating gives CASATQGDYEQYF.